This T cell receptor (beta chain) was sequenced for a study of molecular identifiers for immune sequencing clone quantification. V lost 2 bases, J lost 3 bases, and 14 bases lay in between. The CDR3 consists of 16 residues. A single record per CDR3 protein comes from TCRdb applying MiXCR to the PCR reads. Seen here are about 330,000 distinct CDR3 sequences, 24% observed once, and the top ten hold about 0.74%. The origin of this receptor is a human donor in good health. Some libraries in this study had Jurkat cell RNA spiked in. The J gene is TRBJ1-5, the V gene TRBV12-3 or TRBV12-4, with D perhaps TRBD1 (6 bases). Material for sequencing was naive CD8+ T cells from blood, with Jurkat cell RNA spiked in. The sample's subset: FACS-sorted CD8+CD4-CCR7+CD45RA+ naive T cells. This CDR3 reads CASSLFRGGNNQPQHF. In DNA form, the CDR3 reads TGTGCCAGCAGTTTATTCAGGGGAGGGAACAATCAGCCCCAGCATTTT.